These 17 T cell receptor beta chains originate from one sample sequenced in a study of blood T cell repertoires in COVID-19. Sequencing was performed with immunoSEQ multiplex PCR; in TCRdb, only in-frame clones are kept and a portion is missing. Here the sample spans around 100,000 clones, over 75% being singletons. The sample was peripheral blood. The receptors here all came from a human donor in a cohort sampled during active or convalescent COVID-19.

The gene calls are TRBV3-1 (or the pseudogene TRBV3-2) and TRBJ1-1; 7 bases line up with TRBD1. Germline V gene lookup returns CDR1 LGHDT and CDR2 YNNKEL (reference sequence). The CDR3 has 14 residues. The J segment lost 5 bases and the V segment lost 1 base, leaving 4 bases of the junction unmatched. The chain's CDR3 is CASSQVGGETEAFF. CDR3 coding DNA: TGTGCCAGCAGCCAAGTAGGGGGCGAAACTGAAGCTTTCTTT.

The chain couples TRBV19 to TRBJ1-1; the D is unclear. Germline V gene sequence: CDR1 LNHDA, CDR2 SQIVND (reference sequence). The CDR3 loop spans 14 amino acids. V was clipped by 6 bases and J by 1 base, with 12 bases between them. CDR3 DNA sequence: TGTGCCAGTAGATCGGGGTTCGGGAACACTGAAGCTTTCTTT. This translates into CASRSGFGNTEAFF.

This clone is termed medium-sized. CDR3 loop: CASSLIAGVNEQYF. The CDR3 DNA reads TGTGCCAGCAGCTTAATAGCGGGGGTCAACGAGCAGTACTTC. This chain joins TRBV7-2 and TRBJ2-7; 9 bases line up with TRBD2. This CDR3 region has 14 residues. V dropped 2 bases and J dropped 5; count of bases not matched to a gene: 4. Germline V gene sequence: CDR1 SGHTA, CDR2 FQGNSA.

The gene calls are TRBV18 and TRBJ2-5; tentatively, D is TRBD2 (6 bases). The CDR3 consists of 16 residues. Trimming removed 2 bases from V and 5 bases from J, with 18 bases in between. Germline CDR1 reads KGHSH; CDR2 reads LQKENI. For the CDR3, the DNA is TGTGCCAGCTCACCAGGAGGGTCCGTAGCCGGCGAGACCCAGTACTTC. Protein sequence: CASSPGGSVAGETQYF.

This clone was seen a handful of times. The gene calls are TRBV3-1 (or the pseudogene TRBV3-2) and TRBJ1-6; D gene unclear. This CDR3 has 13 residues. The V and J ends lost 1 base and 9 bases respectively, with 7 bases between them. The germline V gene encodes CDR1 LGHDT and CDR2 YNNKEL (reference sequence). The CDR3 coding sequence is TGTGCCAGCAGCCAAGTTGAGGGTTCACCCCTCCACTTT. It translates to CASSQVEGSPLHF.

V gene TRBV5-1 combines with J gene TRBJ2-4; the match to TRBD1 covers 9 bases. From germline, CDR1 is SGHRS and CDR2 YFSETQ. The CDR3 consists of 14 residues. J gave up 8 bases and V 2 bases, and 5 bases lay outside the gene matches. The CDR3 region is CASSLEQGADIQYF. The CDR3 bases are TGCGCCAGCAGCTTAGAACAGGGGGCGGACATTCAGTACTTC. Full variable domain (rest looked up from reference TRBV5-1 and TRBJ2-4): KAGVTQTPRYLIKTRGQQVTLSCSPISGHRSVSWYQQTPGQGLQFLFEYFSETQRNKGNFPGRFSGRQFSNSRSEMNVSTLELGDSALYLCASSLEQGADIQYFGAGTRLSVL.

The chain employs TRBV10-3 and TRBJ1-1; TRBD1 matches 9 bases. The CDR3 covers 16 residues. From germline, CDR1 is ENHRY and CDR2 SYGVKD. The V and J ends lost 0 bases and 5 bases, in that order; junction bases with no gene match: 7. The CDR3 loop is CAISESQGQGETEAFF. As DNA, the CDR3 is TGTGCCATCAGTGAGTCCCAGGGACAGGGCGAAACTGAAGCTTTCTTT.

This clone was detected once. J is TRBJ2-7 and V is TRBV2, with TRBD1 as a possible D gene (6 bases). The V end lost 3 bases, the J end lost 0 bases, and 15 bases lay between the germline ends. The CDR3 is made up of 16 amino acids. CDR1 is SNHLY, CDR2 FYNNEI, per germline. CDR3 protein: CASSDLGAIVSYEQYF. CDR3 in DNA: TGTGCCAGCAGTGACTTGGGGGCAATCGTCTCCTACGAGCAGTACTTC.

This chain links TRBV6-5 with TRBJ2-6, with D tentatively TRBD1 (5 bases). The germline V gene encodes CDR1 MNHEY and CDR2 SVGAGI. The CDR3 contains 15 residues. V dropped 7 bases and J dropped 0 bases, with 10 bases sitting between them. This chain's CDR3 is CASTQDSSGANVLTF. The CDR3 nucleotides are TGTGCCAGCACCCAAGACAGCTCTGGGGCCAACGTCCTGACTTTC.

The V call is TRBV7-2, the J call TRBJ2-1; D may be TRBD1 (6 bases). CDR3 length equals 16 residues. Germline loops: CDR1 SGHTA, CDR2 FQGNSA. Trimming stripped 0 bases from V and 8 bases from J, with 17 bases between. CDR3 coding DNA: TGTGCCAGCAGCTTAGCGCTAAGGACAGCTTCGGATGAGCAGTTCTTC. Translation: CASSLALRTASDEQFF.

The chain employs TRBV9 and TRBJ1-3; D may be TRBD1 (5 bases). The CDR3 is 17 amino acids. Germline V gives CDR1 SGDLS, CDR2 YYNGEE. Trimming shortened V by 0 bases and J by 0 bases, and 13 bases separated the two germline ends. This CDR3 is CASSVDGGASSGNTIYF. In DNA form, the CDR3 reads TGTGCCAGCAGCGTAGATGGAGGGGCGAGCTCTGGAAACACCATATATTTT.

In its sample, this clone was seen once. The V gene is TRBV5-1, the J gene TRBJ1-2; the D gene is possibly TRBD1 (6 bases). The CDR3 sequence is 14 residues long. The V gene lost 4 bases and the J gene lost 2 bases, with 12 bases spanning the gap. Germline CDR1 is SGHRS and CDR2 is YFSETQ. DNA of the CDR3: TGCGCCAGCAGCACGGACGGACAGAACTATGGCTACACCTTC. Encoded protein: CASSTDGQNYGYTF.

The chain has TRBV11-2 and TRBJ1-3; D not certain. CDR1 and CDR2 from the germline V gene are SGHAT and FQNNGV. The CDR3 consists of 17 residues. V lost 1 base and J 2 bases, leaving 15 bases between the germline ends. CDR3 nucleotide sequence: TGTGCCAGCAGCTTAGTTTGGGGTGGGAGACCTGGAAACACCATATATTTT. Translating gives CASSLVWGGRPGNTIYF.

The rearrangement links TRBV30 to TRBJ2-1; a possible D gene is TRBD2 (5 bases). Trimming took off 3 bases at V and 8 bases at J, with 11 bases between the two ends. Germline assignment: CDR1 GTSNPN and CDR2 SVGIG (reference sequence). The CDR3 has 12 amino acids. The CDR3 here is CAWSRLRHEQFF. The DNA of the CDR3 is TGTGCCTGGAGCCGACTAAGGCATGAGCAGTTCTTC.

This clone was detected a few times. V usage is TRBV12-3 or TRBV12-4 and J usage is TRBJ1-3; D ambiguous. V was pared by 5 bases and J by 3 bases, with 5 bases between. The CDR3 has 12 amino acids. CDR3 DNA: TGTGCCAGCAGTCGAGGTGGAAACACCATATATTTT. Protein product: CASSRGGNTIYF.

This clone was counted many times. As DNA, the CDR3 is TGTGCCACCAGCGCCGGGACTAGCGGCACCTACGAGCAGTACTTC. Protein: CATSAGTSGTYEQYF. J is TRBJ2-7 and V is TRBV24-1; 11 nucleotides match TRBD2. There are 15 residues in the CDR3. From germline, CDR1 is KGHDR and CDR2 SFDVKD. Germline trimming cut 7 bases from V and 2 bases from J; bases unmatched to any gene: 6.

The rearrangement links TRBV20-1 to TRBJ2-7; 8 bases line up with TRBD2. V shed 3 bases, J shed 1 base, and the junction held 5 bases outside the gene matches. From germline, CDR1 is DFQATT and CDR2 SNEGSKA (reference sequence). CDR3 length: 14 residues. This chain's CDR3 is CSASRGGKSYEQYF. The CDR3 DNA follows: TGCAGTGCTAGTCGGGGGGGAAAGTCCTACGAGCAGTACTTC.